The 29 T cell receptor beta chains below come from one sample, sequenced in a study of blood T cell repertoires in COVID-19. Profiled with immunoSEQ multiplex PCR; TCRdb holds only in-frame clones, not every one. This sample yields 250,000 or so clones, of which approximately 88% are seen a single time; approximately 2.5% belongs to the top ten. The material sequenced was PBMCs or T cells enriched from blood (not recorded which). The receptors derive from a woman in her forties with acute COVID-19.

This chain links TRBV5-1 with TRBJ1-2, with D possibly being TRBD1 (5 bases). CDR3 length: 13 amino acids. V was cut by 4 bases and J by 3 bases, with 10 bases left in between. From germline, CDR1 is SGHRS and CDR2 YFSETQ. DNA for the CDR3: TGCGCCAGCAGCGTCGACAGTTACTATGGCTACACCTTC. This encodes CASSVDSYYGYTF.

J is TRBJ2-7 and V is TRBV2; tentatively, D is TRBD1 (5 bases). The CDR3 covers 13 residues. Trimming pared 6 bases from V and 3 bases from J, leaving 12 bases between. Germline CDR1 reads SNHLY; CDR2 reads FYNNEI. The CDR3 is CASSPQGNYEQYF. CDR3 DNA sequence: TGTGCCAGCAGCCCCCAGGGCAACTACGAGCAGTACTTC. Full variable domain (missing parts from reference TRBV2 and TRBJ2-7): EPEVTQTPSHQVTQMGQEVILRCVPISNHLYFYWYRQILGQKVEFLVSFYNNEISEKSEIFDDQFSVERPDGSNFTLKIRSTKLEDSAMYFCASSPQGNYEQYFGPGTRLTVT.

The V call is TRBV6-5, the J call TRBJ1-2; D possibly corresponds to TRBD1 (6 bases). The CDR3 extends over 15 amino acids. Germline assignment: CDR1 MNHEY and CDR2 SVGAGI. V lost 6 bases and J lost 4, with 18 bases in between. The CDR3 here is CASRSPRDIFYGYTF. Here the CDR3 DNA reads TGTGCCAGCAGATCCCCCCGGGACATCTTCTATGGCTACACCTTC.

CDR3 loop: CASSSVAGNSGANVLTF. CDR3 DNA: TGTGCCAGCAGCTCCGTAGCGGGTAACTCTGGGGCCAACGTCCTGACTTTC. V gene TRBV7-2 combines with J gene TRBJ2-6, with TRBD2 identical over 7 bases. V gave up 4 bases and J gave up 0 bases; unmatched junction bases: 6. From germline, CDR1 is SGHTA and CDR2 FQGNSA. This CDR3 has 17 amino acids. The full variable domain, in which reference TRBV7-2 and TRBJ2-6 provide the parts outside the CDR3, is GAGVSQSPSNKVTEKGKDVELRCDPISGHTALYWYRQSLGQGLEFLIYFQGNSAPDKSGLPSDRFSAERTGGSVSTLTIQRTQQEDSAVYLCASSSVAGNSGANVLTFGAGSRLTVL.

The chain recombines TRBV18 with TRBJ2-7; 9 bases agree with TRBD1. Trimming removed 3 bases from V and 3 bases from J; junction bases left unmatched: 3. The CDR3 contains 14 residues. CDR1 and CDR2 from the germline V gene are KGHSH and LQKENI. The DNA for the CDR3 is TGTGCCAGCTCACCCTTGGGACAGGGCTACGAGCAGTACTTC. It is translated as CASSPLGQGYEQYF.

The chain has TRBV4-1 and TRBJ1-3; 7 nucleotides line up with TRBD1. Per germline, CDR1 MGHRA and CDR2 YSYEKL. This CDR3 comprises 16 residues. The V and J ends lost 1 base and 3 bases, in that order; junction bases with no gene match: 6. The CDR3 coding sequence is TGCGCCAGCAGCCAAGCAGGGACAGCAAGTGGAAACACCATATATTTT. Protein sequence: CASSQAGTASGNTIYF.

V and J are TRBV27 and TRBJ2-1; TRBD1 matches 12 bases. The ends lost 4 bases at V and 7 bases at J; junction bases unmatched: 14. Germline values: CDR1 MNHEY, CDR2 SMNVEV (reference sequence). The CDR3 runs to 18 residues. CDR3 amino acids: CASSSLRDRGRFRNEQFF. DNA for the CDR3: TGTGCCAGCAGTTCCCTCCGGGACAGGGGGCGATTTAGGAATGAGCAGTTCTTC.

This clone came up a few times. The chain is built from TRBV4-2 and TRBJ2-5, with 9 bases matching TRBD2. Germline V gene sequence: CDR1 LGHNA, CDR2 YNFKEQ. Trimming removed 1 base from V and 5 bases from J; junction bases left unmatched: 8. This CDR3 is built from 16 residues. The CDR3 nucleotides read TGTGCCAGCAGCCAAGGAGGCGGGGGGGCGTTGGAGACCCAGTACTTC. Translating gives CASSQGGGGALETQYF.

The V call is TRBV10-3, the J call TRBJ2-5; 7 bases are shared with TRBD2. Germline CDR1 is ENHRY and CDR2 is SYGVKD. V gave up 10 bases and J gave up 4 bases; unmatched junction bases: 9. The CDR3 is 13 residues long. CDR3 DNA: TGTGCCACCCGTCGGGGGGATGGAGAGACCCAGTACTTC. This codes for CATRRGDGETQYF.

The chain employs TRBV6-6 and TRBJ1-6; possibly TRBD1 for D (6 bases). CDR1 and CDR2 from the germline V gene are MNHNY and SVGAGI (reference sequence). The CDR3 runs to 15 residues. V gave up 2 bases and J gave up 5 bases, with 10 bases separating them. The CDR3 loop reads CASSYPTGDNSPLHF. The CDR3 DNA follows: TGTGCCAGCAGTTACCCGACAGGAGATAATTCACCCCTCCACTTT.

The chain is built from TRBV5-5 and TRBJ2-3; tentative D call: TRBD2 (7 bases). V lost 2 bases and J 2 bases, leaving 12 bases between the germline ends. Germline loops: CDR1 SGHKS, CDR2 YYEKEE (reference sequence). The CDR3 sequence is 15 residues long. For the CDR3, the DNA is TGTGCCAGCAGCTTTGGGGGGGGCCACACAGATACGCAGTATTTT. It encodes CASSFGGGHTDTQYF.

The chain carries TRBV5-1 and TRBJ1-2; a weak D match, TRBD1 (5 bases). This CDR3 has 14 residues. The V end lost 2 bases, the J end lost 2 bases, and 10 bases lay between the germline ends. Germline V CDR1 and CDR2: SGHRS, YFSETQ. In nucleotides, the CDR3 is TGCGCCAGCAGCTTTACAGGATCGAACTATGGCTACACCTTC. This gives the protein CASSFTGSNYGYTF.

The CDR3 nucleotides read TGCGCCAGCAGCTTGGTTTGGGGCATTTACGAGCAGTACTTC. Translation gives CASSLVWGIYEQYF. V usage is TRBV5-1 and J usage is TRBJ2-7, with a possible D match to TRBD1 (5 bases). This CDR3 region has 14 residues. V lost 0 bases, J lost 4 bases, and 11 bases lay in between. From germline, CDR1 is SGHRS and CDR2 YFSETQ.

The chain is built from TRBV6-5 and TRBJ2-2; 8 bases match TRBD2. Germline V lookup: CDR1 MNHEY, CDR2 SVGAGI. This CDR3 comprises 16 residues. After removal of 6 bases from V and 6 bases from J, the junction contained 12 bases not matched to a gene. The CDR3 loop reads CASRYPGLDLAGELFF. The CDR3 region has the DNA TGTGCCAGCAGGTACCCGGGACTAGATCTCGCCGGGGAGCTGTTTTTT.

This chain connects TRBV11-2 to TRBJ2-3; TRBD2 aligns across 13 bases. CDR1 is SGHAT and CDR2 is FQNNGV in the germline V gene. The CDR3 runs 18 residues. The J segment lost 6 bases and the V segment lost 5 bases, leaving 14 bases of the junction unmatched. CDR3 protein: CASSQSPIGLAGVDTQYF. CDR3 in DNA: TGTGCCAGCAGCCAAAGCCCTATTGGACTAGCGGGAGTCGATACGCAGTATTTT.

The gene calls are TRBV5-1 and TRBJ2-3; 10 bases agree with TRBD2. With V trimmed by 4 bases and J by 2 bases, 7 bases remained unmatched. This CDR3 is 16 amino acids long. CDR1 and CDR2 (germline): SGHRS, YFSETQ. The CDR3 spells CASSPGLAITTDTQYF. The DNA for the CDR3 is TGCGCCAGCAGCCCGGGACTAGCGATTACCACAGATACGCAGTATTTT. Using reference TRBV5-1 and TRBJ2-3 for the parts outside the CDR3, the full variable domain is KAGVTQTPRYLIKTRGQQVTLSCSPISGHRSVSWYQQTPGQGLQFLFEYFSETQRNKGNFPGRFSGRQFSNSRSEMNVSTLELGDSALYLCASSPGLAITTDTQYFGPGTRLTVL.

The chain is built from TRBV19 and TRBJ1-1; a weak D match, TRBD1 (6 bases). This CDR3 has 15 residues. V gave up 0 bases and J gave up 1 base, with 9 bases separating them. Germline loops: CDR1 LNHDA, CDR2 SQIVND (reference sequence). This CDR3 is CASSIEPTGNTEAFF. CDR3 nucleotides: TGTGCCAGTAGTATAGAACCGACAGGGAACACTGAAGCTTTCTTT.

The V and J genes are TRBV10-3 and TRBJ1-4; D is unclear. The V gene's germline CDR1 is ENHRY and CDR2 SYGVKD. V lost 4 bases, J lost 8 bases, and 8 bases lay in between. The CDR3 contains 12 residues. The CDR3 sequence is CAISGRSEKLFF. The CDR3 bases are TGTGCCATCAGTGGCCGAAGCGAAAAACTGTTTTTT.

The chain uses TRBV7-9 and TRBJ2-1; D perhaps matches TRBD2 (6 bases). Germline loops: CDR1 SEHNR, CDR2 FQNEAQ (reference sequence). There are 14 residues in the CDR3. V was trimmed by 1 base and J by 8 bases, leaving 12 bases between them. This CDR3 is CASSLVRGADEQFF. CDR3 DNA: TGTGCCAGCAGCTTAGTGCGGGGAGCCGATGAGCAGTTCTTC.

The V gene is TRBV5-6, the J gene TRBJ1-2; D is unclear. CDR1 and CDR2 (germline): SGHDT, YYEEEE. The CDR3 spans 14 residues. The germline V and J ends were trimmed by 4 bases and 4 bases, with 14 bases remaining between them. As DNA, the CDR3 is TGTGCCAGCAGCCCGGCCCGGGGTTCCTATGGCTACACCTTC. It specifies CASSPARGSYGYTF.

This sequence joins TRBV7-8 and TRBJ1-6; TRBD1 matches at 8 bases. The trim removed 5 bases at V and 8 bases at J, leaving 5 bases unmatched. CDR1 SGHVS and CDR2 FQNEAQ come from the germline V gene. There are 14 residues in the CDR3. The CDR3 loop is CASSPQTGDSPLHF. The CDR3, as DNA: TGTGCCAGCAGCCCTCAGACAGGGGATTCACCCCTCCACTTT.

The chain combines TRBV5-4 with TRBJ2-2, with D possibly being TRBD1 (6 bases). The CDR3 length is 16 residues. Trimming took off 1 base at V and 6 bases at J, with 16 bases between the two ends. The germline V gene has CDR1 SGHNT and CDR2 YYREEE (reference sequence). The CDR3 region is CASSLRSQGGPGELFF. CDR3 DNA: TGTGCCAGCAGCTTGAGGTCACAGGGTGGCCCCGGGGAGCTGTTTTTT. Looking up the rest from reference TRBV5-4 and TRBJ2-2 gives the full variable domain: ETGVTQSPTHLIKTRGQQVTLRCSSQSGHNTVSWYQQALGQGPQFIFQYYREEENGRGNFPPRFSGLQFPNYSSELNVNALELDDSALYLCASSLRSQGGPGELFFGEGSRLTVL.

The gene calls are TRBV12-3 or TRBV12-4 and TRBJ1-1; 7 bases fit TRBD1. The CDR3 covers 13 residues. The V segment lost 3 bases and the J segment 3 bases; nucleotides outside the gene matches: 1. The CDR3 spells CASSFGQDTEAFF. The CDR3 DNA sequence: TGTGCCAGCAGTTTCGGACAGGACACTGAAGCTTTCTTT.

The rearrangement joins TRBV25-1 to TRBJ2-1; TRBD2 matches 7 bases. Germline assignment: CDR1 MGHDK and CDR2 SYGVNS. The CDR3 length is 15 residues. Trimming cost V 1 base and J 5 bases; bases outside gene matches: 5. CDR3 DNA: TGTGCCAGCAGTGAATGGGCTAGCGGAAACAATGAGCAGTTCTTC. It yields the protein CASSEWASGNNEQFF.

The chain is built from TRBV18 and TRBJ2-7; the match to TRBD1 covers 7 bases. In germline, CDR1 is KGHSH, CDR2 LQKENI. V was pared by 6 bases and J by 4 bases, with 3 bases of the junction left unmatched. The CDR3 is 12 residues long. As DNA, the CDR3 is TGTGCCAGCTCGACCAGGGGGTACGAGCAGTACTTC. This translates into CASSTRGYEQYF.

The chain couples TRBV4-3 to TRBJ2-5; possibly TRBD1 for D (6 bases). The CDR3 contains 14 residues. Deletions cut 1 base from V and 1 base from J, with 7 bases between. Germline assignment: CDR1 LGHNA and CDR2 YSLEER. CDR3 in DNA: TGCGCCAGCAGCCAAGGACAGGTCCAAGAGACCCAGTACTTC. Protein product: CASSQGQVQETQYF.

The chain combines TRBV30 with TRBJ1-2; 8 positions agree with TRBD1. The V and J ends lost 0 bases and 6 bases, in that order; junction bases with no gene match: 6. Germline values: CDR1 GTSNPN, CDR2 SVGIG (reference sequence). This CDR3 contains 14 residues. The CDR3 sequence: CAWSVRTGGDGYTF. The CDR3 DNA follows: TGTGCCTGGAGTGTACGAACAGGGGGTGATGGCTACACCTTC.

This chain joins TRBV5-5 and TRBJ1-6, with a possible D match to TRBD1 (5 bases). Germline values: CDR1 SGHKS, CDR2 YYEKEE (reference sequence). The CDR3 has 16 amino acids. Trimming removed 4 bases at V and 7 bases at J, with 18 bases between. The CDR3 sequence: CASSPQELERNSPLHF. Written as DNA, the CDR3 is TGTGCCAGCAGCCCACAGGAACTCGAGAGGAATTCACCCCTCCACTTT.

V and J are TRBV3-1 (or the pseudogene TRBV3-2) and TRBJ1-4; no definite D call. Trimming stripped 3 bases from V and 5 bases from J, with 10 bases between. Looked up from germline, CDR1 is LGHDT and CDR2 is YNNKEL (reference sequence). This CDR3 comprises 14 residues. CDR3 sequence reads: CASSQRETNEKLFF. DNA for the CDR3: TGTGCCAGCAGCCAGCGGGAGACCAATGAAAAACTGTTTTTT.